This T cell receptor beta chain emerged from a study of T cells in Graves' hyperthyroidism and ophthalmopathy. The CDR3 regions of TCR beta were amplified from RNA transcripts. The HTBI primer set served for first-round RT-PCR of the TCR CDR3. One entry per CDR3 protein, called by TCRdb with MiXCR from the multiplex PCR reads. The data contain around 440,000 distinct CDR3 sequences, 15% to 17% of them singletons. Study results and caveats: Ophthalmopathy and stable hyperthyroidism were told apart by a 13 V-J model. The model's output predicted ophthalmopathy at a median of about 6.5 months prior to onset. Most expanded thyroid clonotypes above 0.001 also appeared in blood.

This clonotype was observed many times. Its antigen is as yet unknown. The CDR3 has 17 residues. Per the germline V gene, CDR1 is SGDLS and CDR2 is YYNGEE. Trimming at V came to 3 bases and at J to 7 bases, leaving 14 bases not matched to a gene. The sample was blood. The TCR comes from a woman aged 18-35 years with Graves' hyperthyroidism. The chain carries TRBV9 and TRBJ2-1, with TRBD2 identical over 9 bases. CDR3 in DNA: TGTGCCAGCAGCGAGACAGTGGCGGGAGGGCCGGGAAATGAGCAGTTCTTC. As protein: CASSETVAGGPGNEQFF.